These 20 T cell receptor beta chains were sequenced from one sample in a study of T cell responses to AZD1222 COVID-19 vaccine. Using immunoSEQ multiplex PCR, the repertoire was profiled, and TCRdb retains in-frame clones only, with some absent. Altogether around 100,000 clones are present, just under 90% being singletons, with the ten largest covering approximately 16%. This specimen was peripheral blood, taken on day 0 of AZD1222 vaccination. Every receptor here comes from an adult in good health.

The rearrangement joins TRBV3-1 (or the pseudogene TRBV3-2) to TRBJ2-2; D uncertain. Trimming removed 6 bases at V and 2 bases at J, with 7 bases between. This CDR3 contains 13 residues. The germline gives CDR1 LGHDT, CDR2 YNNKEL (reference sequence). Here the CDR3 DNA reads TGTGCCAGCAGGAGCCCCAACACCGGGGAGCTGTTTTTT. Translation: CASRSPNTGELFF.

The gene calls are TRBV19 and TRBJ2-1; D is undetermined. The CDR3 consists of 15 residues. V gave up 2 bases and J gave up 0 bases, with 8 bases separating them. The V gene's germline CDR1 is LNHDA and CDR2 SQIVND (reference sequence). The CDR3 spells CASSISLSSYNEQFF. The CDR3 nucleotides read TGTGCCAGTAGTATATCGCTCAGCTCCTACAATGAGCAGTTCTTC.

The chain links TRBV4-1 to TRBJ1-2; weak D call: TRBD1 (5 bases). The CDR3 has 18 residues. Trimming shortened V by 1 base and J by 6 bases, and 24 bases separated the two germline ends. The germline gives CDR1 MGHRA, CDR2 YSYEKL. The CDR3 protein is CASSQGVLGKGPRDGYTF. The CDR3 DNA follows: TGCGCCAGCAGCCAAGGGGTGCTCGGAAAGGGGCCTCGTGATGGCTACACCTTC.

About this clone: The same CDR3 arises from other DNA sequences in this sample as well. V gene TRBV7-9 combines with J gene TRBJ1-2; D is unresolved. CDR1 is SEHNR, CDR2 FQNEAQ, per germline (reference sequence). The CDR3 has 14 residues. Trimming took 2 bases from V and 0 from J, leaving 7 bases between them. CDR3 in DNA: TGTGCCAGCAGCTTACGGTCCGCTAACTATGGCTACACCTTC. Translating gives CASSLRSANYGYTF.

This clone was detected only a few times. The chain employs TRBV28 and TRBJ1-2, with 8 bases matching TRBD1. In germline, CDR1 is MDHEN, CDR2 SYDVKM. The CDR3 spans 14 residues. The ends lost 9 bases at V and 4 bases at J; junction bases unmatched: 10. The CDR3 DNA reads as TGTGCCAGTGGGACTACAGGGGGTTCCTATGGCTACACCTTC. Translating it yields CASGTTGGSYGYTF.

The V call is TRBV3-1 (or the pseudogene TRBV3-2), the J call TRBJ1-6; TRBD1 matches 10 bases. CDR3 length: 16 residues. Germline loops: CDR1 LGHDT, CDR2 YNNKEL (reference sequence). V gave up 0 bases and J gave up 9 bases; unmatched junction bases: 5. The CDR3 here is CASSQDPDRGLSPLHF. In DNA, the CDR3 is TGTGCCAGCAGCCAAGATCCAGACAGGGGGCTTTCACCCCTCCACTTT.

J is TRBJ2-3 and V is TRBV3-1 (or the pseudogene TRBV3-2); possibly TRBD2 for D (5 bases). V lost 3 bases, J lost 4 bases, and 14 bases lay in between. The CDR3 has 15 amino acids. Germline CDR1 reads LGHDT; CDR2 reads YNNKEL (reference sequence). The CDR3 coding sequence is TGTGCCAGCAGCCAGGTACGGGGTCCCGCAGATACGCAGTATTTT. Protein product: CASSQVRGPADTQYF.

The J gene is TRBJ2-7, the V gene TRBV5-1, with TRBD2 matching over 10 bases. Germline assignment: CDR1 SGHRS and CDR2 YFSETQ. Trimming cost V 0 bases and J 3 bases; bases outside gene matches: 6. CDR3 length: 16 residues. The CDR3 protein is CASSLGASGSDYEQYF. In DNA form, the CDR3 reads TGCGCCAGCAGCTTGGGGGCTAGCGGGAGCGACTACGAGCAGTACTTC.

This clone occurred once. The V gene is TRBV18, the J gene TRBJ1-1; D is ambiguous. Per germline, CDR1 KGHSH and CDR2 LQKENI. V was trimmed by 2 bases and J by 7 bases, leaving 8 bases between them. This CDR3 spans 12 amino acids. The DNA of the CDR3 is TGTGCCAGCTCACCAATAGCTTTTGAAGCTTTCTTT. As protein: CASSPIAFEAFF.

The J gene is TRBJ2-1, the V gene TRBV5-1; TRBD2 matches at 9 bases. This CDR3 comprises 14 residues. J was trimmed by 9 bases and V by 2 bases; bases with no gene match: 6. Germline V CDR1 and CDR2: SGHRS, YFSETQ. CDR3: CASSLAGGSPEQFF. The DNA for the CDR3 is TGCGCCAGCAGCTTAGCGGGAGGTTCTCCTGAGCAGTTCTTC.

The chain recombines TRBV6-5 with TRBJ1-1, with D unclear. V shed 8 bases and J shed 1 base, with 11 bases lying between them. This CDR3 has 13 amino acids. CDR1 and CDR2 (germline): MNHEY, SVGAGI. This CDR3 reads CASWREANTEAFF. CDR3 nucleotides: TGTGCCAGCTGGAGGGAAGCGAACACTGAAGCTTTCTTT.

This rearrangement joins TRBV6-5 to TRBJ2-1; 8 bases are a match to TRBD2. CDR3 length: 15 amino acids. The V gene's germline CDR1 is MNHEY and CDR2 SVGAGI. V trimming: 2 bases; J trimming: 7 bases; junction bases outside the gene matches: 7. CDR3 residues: CASSYPGGAGNEQFF. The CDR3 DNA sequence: TGTGCCAGCAGTTACCCCGGGGGGGCAGGGAATGAGCAGTTCTTC.

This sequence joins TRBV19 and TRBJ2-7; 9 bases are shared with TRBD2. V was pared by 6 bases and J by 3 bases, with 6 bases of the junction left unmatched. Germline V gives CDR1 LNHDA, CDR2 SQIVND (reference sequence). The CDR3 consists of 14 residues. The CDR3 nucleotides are TGTGCCAGTAGGGGTCTAGCGGGGAACTACGAGCAGTACTTC. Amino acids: CASRGLAGNYEQYF.

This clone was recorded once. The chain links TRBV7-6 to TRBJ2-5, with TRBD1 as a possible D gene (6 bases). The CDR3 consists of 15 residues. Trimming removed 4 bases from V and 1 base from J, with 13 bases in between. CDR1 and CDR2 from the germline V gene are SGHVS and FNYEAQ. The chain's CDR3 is CASSSRTAFQETQYF. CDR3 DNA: TGTGCCAGCAGCTCTAGGACAGCCTTCCAAGAGACCCAGTACTTC.

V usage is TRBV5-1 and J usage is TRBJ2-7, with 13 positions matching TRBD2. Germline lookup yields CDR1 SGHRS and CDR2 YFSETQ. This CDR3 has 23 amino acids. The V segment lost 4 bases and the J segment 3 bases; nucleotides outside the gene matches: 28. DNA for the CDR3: TGCGCCAGCAGCCCGGGATTGCGGGAGACTAGCGGGAGGTCCGCGTCTTTAGTCTACGAGCAGTACTTC. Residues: CASSPGLRETSGRSASLVYEQYF.

The CDR3 DNA sequence: TGCGCCAGCAGCCTAGGGGTAGGGGCAATTGATCAGCCCCAGCATTTT. This gives the protein CASSLGVGAIDQPQHF. The chain joins TRBV4-3 to TRBJ1-5; perhaps TRBD1 as D (5 bases). Germline CDR1 is LGHNA and CDR2 is YSLEER. V was clipped by 4 bases and J by 5 bases, with 18 bases between them. This CDR3 has 16 amino acids.

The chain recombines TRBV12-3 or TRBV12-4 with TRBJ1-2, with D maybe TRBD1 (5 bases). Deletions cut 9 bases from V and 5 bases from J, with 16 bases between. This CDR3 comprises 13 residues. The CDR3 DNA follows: TGTGCCAGTACTCGGAGGGGTAATTATGGCTACACCTTC. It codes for CASTRRGNYGYTF.

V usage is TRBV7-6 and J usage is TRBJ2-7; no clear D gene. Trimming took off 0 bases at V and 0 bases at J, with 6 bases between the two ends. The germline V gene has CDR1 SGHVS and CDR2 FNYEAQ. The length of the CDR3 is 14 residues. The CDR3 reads CASSLAASSYEQYF. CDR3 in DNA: TGTGCCAGCAGCTTAGCAGCAAGCTCCTACGAGCAGTACTTC.

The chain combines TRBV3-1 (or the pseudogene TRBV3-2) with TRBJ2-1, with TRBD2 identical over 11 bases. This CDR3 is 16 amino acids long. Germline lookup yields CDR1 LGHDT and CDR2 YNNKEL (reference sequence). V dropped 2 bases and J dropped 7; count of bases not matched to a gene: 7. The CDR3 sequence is CASSQRVLAGDNEQFF. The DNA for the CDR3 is TGTGCCAGCAGCCAACGTGTACTAGCGGGGGATAATGAGCAGTTCTTC.

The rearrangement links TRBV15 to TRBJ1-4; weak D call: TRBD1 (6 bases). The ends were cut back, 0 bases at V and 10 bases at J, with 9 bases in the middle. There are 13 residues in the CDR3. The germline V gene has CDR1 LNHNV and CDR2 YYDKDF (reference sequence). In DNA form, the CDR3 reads TGTGCCACCAGCAGAGAGACCAGGGGAAAACTGTTTTTT. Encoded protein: CATSRETRGKLFF. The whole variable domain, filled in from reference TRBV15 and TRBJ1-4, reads DAMVIQNPRYQVTQFGKPVTLSCSQTLNHNVMYWYQQKSSQAPKLLFHYYDKDFNNEADTPDNFQSRRPNTSFCFLDIRSPGLGDTAMYLCATSRETRGKLFFGSGTQLSVL.